This entry concerns a single T cell receptor (beta chain). Original data processing: Amplification of reference gene primers provided the estimated nucleated cell counts. The assay was immunoSEQ multiplex PCR, and TCRdb's table has in-frame clones only and misses some. The D gene and trimming were derived from the DNA, and the V and J assignments and clone size from that table. The sample holds 250,000 to 300,000 clones, around 90% seen once. This specimen comes from a study of blood T cell repertoires in COVID-19. About the research overall: The analysed material was cDNA or gDNA that came from T cells, B-cell-depleted T cells, or PBMCs.

The V gene lost 1 base and the J gene lost 1 base, with 16 bases spanning the gap. The germline V gene encodes CDR1 KGHSH and CDR2 LQKENI. The CDR3 totals 18 residues. Cohort assignment relied on participant-reported clinical history. The sample comprised PBMCs or T cells enriched from blood (not recorded which). The receptor was isolated from a woman in her thirties who had recovered from COVID-19. The genes are TRBV18 and TRBJ1-4; maybe TRBD1 (6 bases). The CDR3 is CASSPRSVRDITNEKLFF. The DNA of the CDR3 is TGTGCCAGCTCACCACGATCGGTCCGGGACATAACTAATGAAAAACTGTTTTTT. Full variable domain (outside the CDR3, taken from reference TRBV18 and TRBJ1-4): NAGVMQNPRHLVRRRGQEARLRCSPMKGHSHVYWYRQLPEEGLKFMVYLQKENIIDESGMPKERFSAEFPKEGPSILRIQQVVRGDSAAYFCASSPRSVRDITNEKLFFGSGTQLSVL.